The 17 T cell receptor beta chains given below trace back to one sample, sequenced in a study of T cell clonality in common variable immunodeficiency. Some clones are missing from TCRdb's copy, which holds only in-frame ones; the method was immunoSEQ multiplex PCR. This repertoire holds approximately 81,000 clones, and none appear only once. The sample consisted of peripheral blood mononuclear cells. All receptors derive from a person between 18 and 75 years old in good health.

This clone was recorded many times. From the germline J gene comes the end of the CDR3, since the read stops 3 residues before it. The chain recombines TRBV19 with TRBJ2-1; maybe TRBD2 (6 bases). With 5 bases removed from V and 9 bases from J, the gap between germline ends came to 14 bases. This CDR3 has 13 residues. Germline loops: CDR1 LNHDA, CDR2 SQIVND (reference sequence). CDR3 amino acids: CASSSPSSVEQFF. Incomplete CDR3 DNA: TGTGCCAGTAGTTCCCCGTCTAGCGTTGAG.

This clone was seen many times. The read terminates 3 residues before the CDR3 end, so the remaining end is supplied by the germline J gene. This chain connects TRBV20-1 to TRBJ2-1, with D possibly being TRBD1 or TRBD2 (5 bases each). Trimming removed 6 bases from V and 8 bases from J, with 20 bases in between. The CDR3 runs 14 residues. CDR1 is DFQATT and CDR2 is SNEGSKA in the germline V gene (reference sequence). CDR3 DNA (partial): TGCAGTGCCCCGAGGGGTCCCTTAGTCTATGAG. It yields the protein CSAPRGPLVYE. The complete CDR3 protein is CSAPRGPLVYEQFF.

This clone was recorded many times. Sequencing ends 3 residues short of the CDR3 end; the germline J gene provides the rest. The genes are TRBV6-2 or TRBV6-3 and TRBJ2-7; D not resolved. This CDR3 is 13 amino acids long. V was clipped by 2 bases and J by 6 bases, with 11 bases between them. Germline V gives CDR1 MNHEY, CDR2 SVGEGT. The CDR3 DNA, read in part, is TGTGCCAGCAGTTACGCGTCCCCCCCCGAG. It yields the protein CASSYASPPE. The whole CDR3 reads CASSYASPPEQYF.

This clone has a count of ten or more. The read is 3 residues too short to cover the CDR3 end, so that end is filled in from the germline J gene. The gene calls are TRBV5-1 and TRBJ2-3; 7 nucleotides line up with TRBD2. The length of the CDR3 is 16 residues. Germline CDR1 and CDR2: SGHRS and YFSETQ. V gave up 1 base and J gave up 2 bases; unmatched junction bases: 7. The CDR3 reads CASSLNSGVVTDTQYF. The CDR3 DNA, read in part, is TGCGCCAGCAGCTTGAACAGCGGGGTCGTCACAGATACG.

This clone was seen at least ten times. The CDR3 goes on 3 residues after the read ends, and that part is filled in from the germline J gene. The V and J genes are TRBV29-1 and TRBJ2-1, with D perhaps matching TRBD2 (6 bases). Per germline, CDR1 SQVTM and CDR2 ANQGSEA. This CDR3 has 13 residues. The V and J ends lost 7 bases and 4 bases respectively, with 14 bases between them. CDR3 region: CSGLVLSYNEQFF. CDR3 DNA (partial): TGCAGCGGACTAGTTCTTTCGTACAATGAG.

This clone has at least ten counts. Read sequence stops 3 residues before the CDR3 end, and the germline J gene provides the missing end. V is TRBV5-1 and J is TRBJ2-4; perhaps TRBD2 as D (6 bases). There are 13 residues in the CDR3. Looked up from germline, CDR1 is SGHRS and CDR2 is YFSETQ. CDR3 residues: CASSSERGEVQYF. The CDR3 DNA, read in part, is TGCGCCAGCAGCTCCGAACGAGGGGAGGTT.

This clone was counted many times. The read gets to within 3 residues of the CDR3 end, and the germline J gene fills in the rest. This sequence joins TRBV20-1 and TRBJ1-4; no definite D call. This CDR3 is built from 14 residues. V was clipped by 0 bases and J by 4 bases, with 9 bases between them. Germline V lookup: CDR1 DFQATT, CDR2 SNEGSKA (reference sequence). The DNA read from the CDR3 is TGCAGTGCTAGAGATCGTCAGGATAATGAAAAA. It yields the protein CSARDRQDNEK. The CDR3, in full, reads CSARDRQDNEKLFF.

The table lists this clone with many counts. The read gets to within 3 residues of the CDR3 end, and the germline J gene fills in the rest. The J gene is TRBJ1-5, the V gene TRBV5-5, with D possibly TRBD1 on 6 matching bases. Between the trimmed V and J ends, which lost 4 bases and 3 bases, there was a span of 14 bases. CDR1 is SGHKS and CDR2 is YYEKEE in the germline V gene (reference sequence). This CDR3 is built from 15 residues. CDR3 region: CASSITQGPNQPQHF. The part of the CDR3 DNA that was read is TGTGCCAGCAGCATCACACAGGGTCCCAATCAGCCC.

This clone was observed many times. CDR3 DNA, as far as it was read: TGTGCCAGTAGTAAGGCTAGCGGGATGGGAGTCCAAGAGACC. Protein product: CASSKASGMGVQET. The CDR3 in its entirety is CASSKASGMGVQETQYF. This chain connects TRBV19 to TRBJ2-5; 9 bases are shared with TRBD2. The read falls 3 residues short of the CDR3 end, and the missing part is taken from the germline J gene. The CDR3 contains 17 residues. V gave up 4 bases and J gave up 1 base; unmatched junction bases: 10. Germline loops: CDR1 LNHDA, CDR2 SQIVND (reference sequence).

As concerns this clone: An end of the junction differs from the germline gene, which may be a read error. The read ends 3 residues before the CDR3 terminus; that terminus is restored from the germline J gene. The rearrangement uses TRBV27 and TRBJ2-5; 8 positions agree with TRBD1. This CDR3 has 14 residues. The germline gives CDR1 MNHEY, CDR2 SMNVEV (reference sequence). The CDR3 here is CAARGDRGAETQYF. CDR3 bases read: TGCGCAGCCCGGGGAGACAGGGGAGCAGAGACC.

This clone was detected ten times or more. The sequenced CDR3 bases are TGTGCTAGTGGTTCCAGGGGGCGTGGGACTGAA. It translates to CASGSRGRGTE. The entire CDR3 reads CASGSRGRGTEAFF. V usage is TRBV12-5 and J usage is TRBJ1-1; 8 positions agree with TRBD1. Read sequence stops 3 residues before the CDR3 end, and the germline J gene provides the missing end. The V gene end was trimmed by 4 bases and the J gene end by 5 bases; junction bases not matched to a gene: 6. The germline gives CDR1 LGHNT, CDR2 FRNRAP. The length of the CDR3 is 14 residues. Based on the CDR3 plus reference TRBV12-5 and TRBJ1-1, the full variable domain is DARVTQTPRHKVTEMGQEVTMRCQPILGHNTVFWYRQTMMQGLELLAYFRNRAPLDDSGMPKDRFSAEMPDATLATLKIQPSEPRDSAVYFCASGSRGRGTEAFFGQGTRLTVV.

This clone was seen a few times. The sequenced fragment ends 3 residues before the CDR3 boundary, so the rest is inferred from the germline J gene. The rearrangement uses TRBV7-8 and TRBJ2-4, with D possibly being TRBD1 or TRBD2 (5 bases each). The CDR3 spans 17 residues. Per germline, CDR1 SGHVS and CDR2 FQNEAQ. The V end was cut by 7 bases, the J end by 1 base, with 20 bases between. Here the CDR3 reads CASTPRGTHLAKNIQYF. The CDR3 DNA, read in part, is TGTGCCAGCACCCCGAGGGGAACTCATCTCGCCAAAAACATT. Based on the CDR3 plus reference TRBV7-8 and TRBJ2-4, the full variable domain is GAGVSQSPRYKVAKRGQDVALRCDPISGHVSLFWYQQALGQGPEFLTYFQNEAQLDKSGLPSDRFFAERPEGSVSTLKIQRTQQEDSAVYLCASTPRGTHLAKNIQYFGAGTRLSVL.

This clone was counted ten times or more. Read data end 3 residues before the CDR3 end; the end is taken from the germline J gene. The chain is built from TRBV20-1 and TRBJ2-3, with 10 nucleotides matching TRBD2. With 2 bases clipped from V and 6 bases from J, the junction kept 8 bases outside the gene matches. This CDR3 has 15 amino acids. The germline gives CDR1 DFQATT, CDR2 SNEGSKA (reference sequence). CDR3 protein: CSARSLAGVVDTQYF. CDR3 DNA, as far as it was read: TGCAGTGCTAGAAGCCTAGCGGGAGTGGTTGATACG.

In this sample, this clone turned up many times. The read stops 3 residues short of the end of the CDR3; the missing end is completed from the germline J gene. The same CDR3 is also encoded by other DNA sequences in this sample. This chain joins TRBV4-2 and TRBJ2-1, with 11 bases lining up with TRBD2. Germline CDR1 is LGHNA and CDR2 is YNFKEQ. This CDR3 has 16 amino acids. With V trimmed by 3 bases and J by 0 bases, 1 base remained unmatched. CDR3 DNA (partial): TGTGCCAGCAGCCAGGGGACTAGCGGCTCCTACAATGAG. Translating gives CASSQGTSGSYNE. The whole CDR3 region reads CASSQGTSGSYNEQFF.

This clone has ten or more counts. The read stops 3 residues short of the end of the CDR3; the missing end is completed from the germline J gene. The V gene is TRBV30, the J gene TRBJ2-3; TRBD1 matches 9 bases. The junction had 4 bases not matched to a gene; V was cut back by 1 base and J by 5 bases. Germline V gene data show CDR1 as GTSNPN and CDR2 as SVGIG (reference sequence). The CDR3 totals 14 residues. The sequenced part of the CDR3 DNA is TGTGCCTGGAGTGCGGACAGGGGAAGAGATACG. Its translation is CAWSADRGRDT. The whole CDR3 region reads CAWSADRGRDTQYF.

In its sample, this clone was seen a few times. With the read ending 3 residues before the CDR3 end, the germline J gene is used to fill in that end. This chain joins TRBV6-1 and TRBJ2-5; weak D call: TRBD2 (7 bases). Germline CDR1 MNHNS, CDR2 SASEGT. V shed 2 bases and J shed 5 bases, with 12 bases lying between them. This CDR3 is 14 amino acids long. The CDR3 DNA, read in part, is TGTGCCAGCAGTGAAATCCGGGGGGCCGAGACC. It specifies CASSEIRGAET. The full CDR3 reads CASSEIRGAETQYF.

The sample holds many counts of this clone. Sequencing ends 3 residues short of the CDR3 end; the germline J gene provides the rest. This chain joins TRBV15 and TRBJ2-4; TRBD2 agrees at 9 bases. CDR1 is LNHNV, CDR2 YYDKDF, per germline (reference sequence). Losses at the gene ends were 1 base for V and 1 base for J; bases not matched to a gene: 11. The CDR3 consists of 19 residues. The CDR3 sequence: CATSRVVLAGVGAKNIQYF. The CDR3 bases that were read are TGTGCCACCAGCAGAGTGGTGTTAGCGGGAGTGGGTGCCAAAAACATT. Full variable domain (rest looked up from reference TRBV15 and TRBJ2-4): DAMVIQNPRYQVTQFGKPVTLSCSQTLNHNVMYWYQQKSSQAPKLLFHYYDKDFNNEADTPDNFQSRRPNTSFCFLDIRSPGLGDTAMYLCATSRVVLAGVGAKNIQYFGAGTRLSVL.